This T cell receptor beta chain appears in the sequencing data of a study of cytomegalovirus exposure and HLA in healthy donors (dated by TCRdb to between 2016 and 2019). A note on the overall study: An earlier analysis of roughly 570 of the donors reported about 280 Gb of sequence data and 95 million to 140 million unique TCR beta sequences obtained from 150 million to 200 million T cells. The aim of the study was to test whether cataloging public T cell receptors could identify signatures of past pathogen exposure. All discovery cohort repertoires had been generated using a single sequencing platform. To predict cytomegalovirus infection status, the study combined high-throughput TCR immunosequencing, statistical association of individual TCRs with disease status, and machine learning. To study patterns of TCR occurrence, a later analysis re-analyzed previously published TCR beta repertoires from more than 550 donors and added high-resolution HLA genotyping. An early release covering about 600 HLA-typed donors comprised about 300 gigabases of sequencing data and roughly 85 million unique TCR sequences. Among approximately 370 genotyped donors of the cohort, an average of around 220,000 unique TCR beta nucleotide sequences was sequenced per donor, of which approximately 18% were non-productive. In a later genetic analysis, genome-wide SNP genotypes for about three fifths of the roughly 670 donors were used, and that subset was treated as a discovery cohort. Donor age, sex, ethnicity and CMV serostatus were compiled alongside the repertoire data. To decide whether each TCR beta V gene segment behaved as functional or pseudogenic, an earlier analysis of fewer than 750 of the donors relied on high-throughput TCR beta sequencing. Roughly 5 DR-DQ haplotypes were treated as single units for association and clustering because of strong linkage in the cohort. Among the roughly 400 genotyped donors, 81% belonged to the genetic ancestry cluster associated with self-reported Caucasian donors. The study used immunosequencing to profile the T cell repertoires of approximately 690 subjects and linked those repertoires to cytomegalovirus serostatus. The number of typed donors differed by locus: about 629-630 for A, B, C, DRB1 and DQB1; some 500 for DQA1; some 590 for DPA1; and approximately 450 for DPB1. Rather than using new phenotypic data, the later analysis identified candidate immune exposures from TCR beta sequences and from how often those sequences occurred across donors. HLA typing covered class I and class II loci at four-digit resolution. Along with the roughly 710-subject first cohort, a separate validation cohort of around 120 different subjects was used. On the study overall, not on this receptor specifically: Presence/absence analyses assumed roughly uniform sequencing depth across donors, an assumption that may not hold. In a later analysis, HLA-associated TCR beta chains were found to be more clonally expanded and to have lower generation probabilities than equally common non-associated chains. A cluster of highly shared sequence variants was judged likely to represent a technical artifact of the sequencing pipeline. According to a later analysis, most CMV-associated TCR beta chains appeared to be HLA-restricted, and the HLA associations seemed to be driven largely by CMV exposure. A further reported finding was that TCR beta sequences accurately predicted the HLA-A and HLA-B alleles for most subjects in the first cohort. According to a later analysis, TCR association rates differed among HLA loci, with DRB1 alleles showing the most associated TCRs and HLA-C alleles showing the fewest. Linkage disequilibrium might explain the correlated functional status among segregating V segments, but an unknown experimental factor could not be ruled out. When HLA alleles, especially DR and DQ, strongly co-occurred, TCR associations were difficult to assign to individual alleles. Specific HLA alleles were associated with 15,000 to 20,000 TCR beta sequences at a false discovery rate of 0.05 in a later analysis. The classifier was reported to diagnose cytomegalovirus status with high specificity and sensitivity in both the original and validation cohorts. HLA typing was unavailable for some donors at each locus, so association tests used only the typed subset. Several of the top co-occurrence clusters appeared to be linked to parvovirus B19, influenza, CMV and Epstein-Barr virus, according to a later analysis. The study gave a list of under 200 TCR beta chains associated with cytomegalovirus. A few of the identified cytomegalovirus-associated TCR beta chains were confirmed in vitro to be specific for cytomegalovirus antigens. The only immune exposure information available for the cohort was CMV serostatus. It was suggested by the authors that the approach could potentially be generalized to other disease states and immunological phenotypes. Because counts were too low, roughly 17 rarely observed V segments, including chromosome 9 orphons, were left out of the earlier analysis of 587 of the donors. In a later genetic analysis, a missense DCLRE1C variant was associated with V-gene and J-gene trimming of TCR beta chains, and the association was replicated in an independent cohort. In a later genetic analysis, fewer N-insertions in productive TCRs were reported among donors in an Asian-associated ancestry cluster than the approximately 710-donor mean. An earlier analysis of approximately 570 of the donors showed that most TCR beta V segments appeared in productive rearrangements either about 87% or about 30% of the time, which broadly matched IMGT annotations. In this cohort, only TCR beta chains were sequenced, and detectable features were limited by the absence of alpha or paired-chain data. While some public TCRs were present in many individuals, most TCR sequences turned up only very rarely across donors.

The library was generated by the immunoSEQ multiplex PCR assay. The multiplex PCR relied on a mix of 60 forward primers for TCR Vbeta segments and 13 reverse primers for TCR Jbeta segments. The CDR3 region of rearranged TCR beta genes was amplified from genomic DNA by a multiplex PCR assay. Amplified TCR beta libraries were sequenced as 87-base-pair reads on the Illumina HiSeq System. The published analysis was carried out like this. A later analysis tallied tens of millions of unique TCR beta chains across the 700 or so repertoires, and about 12 million of those chains were shared by two or more donors. A nearest-neighbor algorithm error-corrected the raw reads and collapsed the reads into unique sequences, merging closely related sequences to remove PCR and sequencing errors. CDR3 sequences were aligned to IMGT reference sequences to assign V, D and J gene segments. Each retained sequence needed at least a six-nucleotide match to both a V gene segment and a J gene segment. Rearrangements were classified as productive when the CDR3 lacked stop codons and remained in frame with V and J, and all other rearrangements were classified as non-productive. CDR3 was defined according to IMGT convention as the region running from the second conserved V-encoded cysteine to the conserved J-encoded phenylalanine. In an earlier analysis of around 540 of the donors, sequences lacking an unambiguous match to a single V gene segment were excluded. In an earlier analysis of approximately 500 of the donors, a V segment was called functional when productive rearrangements were above 56.7%, and segregating when the standard deviation between donors exceeded 5%. A statistical classification framework was built for diagnosing cytomegalovirus status from the catalog of TCR beta chain sequences. A later analysis assigned V and J genes by comparing TCR nucleotide sequences with IMGT/GENE-DB human TR gene sequences. The TCRdist pipeline was used in a later analysis to assign CDR3 sequences and most-parsimonious VDJ recombination scenarios. In a later analysis, every TCR beta chain was defined by the combination of its CDR3 amino acid sequence and its V-gene family, and reads without a unique V-gene family were dropped. To address suspected cross-contamination and a sequencing artifact, a later analysis removed over 500 highly shared, low-generation-probability nucleotide sequences. For each public chain, a later analysis derived a clonal expansion index from normalized ranks of inferred template counts within each repertoire. In a later analysis, generation probabilities were computed using a VDJ recombination model fitted to out-of-frame rearrangements, and the results were checked against IGoR. Hypergeometric tests were used in a later analysis to score TCR-TCR, TCR-HLA and TCR-CMV co-occurrence, with a repertoire-size bias correction applied to the TCR pairs. False discovery rates were estimated in a later analysis by permuting HLA or CMV assignments 20 times. In a later analysis, co-occurring TCRs were grouped using DBSCAN, and TCRdist sequence similarity was added for clustering within HLA-allele-positive subsets. For co-occurrence clustering, repertoires with fewer than 30,000 or more than 120,000 public chains were excluded, along with roughly 5 repertoires with anomalous nucleotide sharing. The table comes from immuneACCESS by way of TCRdb, which keeps in-frame sequences with V and J called. Part of the clones is missing from these tables; in studies checked, under half for an unresolved V gene and the rest for unknown reasons. V and J calls and clone size come straight from that table; D and trimming were deduced from the DNA. The sample table records 150,000 or so clones; 60% to 80% of these occur just once. The ten largest clones add up to around 0.97% of the sample.

As to this clone: There is no known antigen for this receptor. Base-call qualities are not available, and no considerably larger clone is one nucleotide away.

The cohort was made up of 500 to 850 healthy bone marrow donors. At the time of sampling, all cohort members were nominally healthy, though unrecorded immune exposures were likely present. The donor was CMV seropositive and was included in the group of almost 300 seropositive cohort members. Every donor gave a peripheral blood sample, and the peripheral blood mononuclear cells from that sample were used for TCR beta sequencing. The Qiagen DNeasy Blood Extraction Kit was used to extract genomic DNA from the blood cell samples. The source material was PBMCs. The receptor was isolated from a woman in her 50s in good health and CMV-seropositive.

The CDR3: CASTGTGVEAFF. The sequence in DNA is TGTGCCAGCACCGGAACAGGGGTGGAAGCTTTCTTT. This chain joins TRBV6-6 to TRBJ1-1; the junction holds 7 bases that match TRBD1. Trimmed from V: 7 bases; trimmed from J: 8 bases; junction bases lacking a gene match: 7. Inclusive of the bounding cysteine and phenylalanine, the CDR3 is 12 residues long. CDR3 DNA is the only sequence kept; it has 36 bases, read in frame from the first base. From the germline V gene (reference sequence), CDR1 is MNHNY and CDR2 is SVGAGI.